Below, 16 T cell receptor beta chains from the same sample are listed, as sequenced in a study of blood T cells in healthy people across ages. The use of a sample-barcoded 5' primer and a J-beta primer mix characterized a second PCR of about 7 to 12 cycles. One entry per CDR3 protein results from TCRdb running MiXCR on the 5' RACE reads. The sample lists 450,000 to 600,000 distinct CDR3 sequences; 25% to 35% were seen once. The sample also formed part of further work on T cells of mothers and their children.

Sequencing was performed on blood. These receptors originate from a boy aged 2-9 years in good health.

This clonotype was observed a single time. This sequence joins TRBV6-2 or TRBV6-3 and TRBJ2-1, with D possibly being TRBD1 or TRBD2 (5 bases each). CDR3 length: 16 residues. Germline V gene sequence: CDR1 MNHEY, CDR2 SVGEGT. V shed 6 bases and J shed 5 bases, with 20 bases lying between them. CDR3: CASRRPGRVTNNEQFF. CDR3 nucleotides: TGTGCCAGCAGGCGCCCGGGACGAGTAACCAACAATGAGCAGTTCTTC.

This clonotype was counted between two and nine times. The chain has TRBV3-1 and TRBJ2-5; 11 nucleotides match TRBD2. The J call is doubtful: the DNA matches TRBJ2-1 better. This CDR3 is 15 amino acids long. Germline lookup yields CDR1 LGHDT and CDR2 YNNKEL (reference sequence). The CDR3 protein is CASSSPTSGNNEQFF. The CDR3 bases are TGTGCCAGCAGCTCACCGACTAGCGGGAACAATGAGCAGTTCTTC.

This clonotype came up a few times. The chain couples TRBV12-3 or TRBV12-4 to TRBJ2-1; D is possibly TRBD1 (6 bases). Near its end, the DNA agrees better with TRBJ2-7, so the J call may be wrong. The CDR3 has 13 residues. The CDR3 DNA follows: TGTGCCAGTGTAAAACAGGGCTTCTACGAGCAGTACTTC. This codes for CASVKQGFYEQYF.

This sequence joins TRBV7-9 and TRBJ2-1; TRBD2 matches 8 bases. CDR1 and CDR2 from the germline V gene are SEHNR and FQNEAQ (reference sequence). V was clipped by 5 bases and J by 8 bases; unmatched bases: 11. The CDR3 consists of 15 residues. CDR3 sequence: CASSPPRGAVDEQFF. CDR3 bases: TGTGCCAGCAGCCCGCCGCGGGGGGCCGTAGATGAGCAGTTCTTC.

This chain uses TRBV24-1 with TRBJ2-3; D not resolved. Germline CDR1 KGHDR, CDR2 SFDVKD. The CDR3 is 15 amino acids. Deletions cut 4 bases from V and 3 bases from J, with 13 bases between. The CDR3 here is CATSDSGPETDTQYF. For the CDR3, the DNA is TGTGCCACCAGTGACTCCGGGCCGGAGACAGATACGCAGTATTTT.

This clonotype was detected only once. V usage is TRBV20-1 and J usage is TRBJ1-5, with 9 positions matching TRBD1. Germline values: CDR1 DFQATT, CDR2 SNEGSKA (reference sequence). This CDR3 contains 13 residues. J was trimmed by 7 bases and V by 6 bases; bases with no gene match: 7. CDR3 sequence reads: CSALTGGGQPQHF. The CDR3 DNA reads as TGCAGTGCCCTTACAGGGGGCGGACAGCCCCAGCATTTT.

V gene TRBV12-3 or TRBV12-4 combines with J gene TRBJ2-5; tentative D call: TRBD1 (6 bases). This CDR3 is built from 15 residues. The V and J ends lost 5 bases and 1 base respectively, with 14 bases between them. CDR3 bases: TGTGCCAGCAGTCCCCCGGACAGCGGCCAAGAGACCCAGTACTTC. This codes for CASSPPDSGQETQYF.

This chain connects TRBV20-1 to TRBJ2-5; 14 bases are a match to TRBD2. This CDR3 spans 16 amino acids. Trimming at V came to 3 bases and at J to 5 bases, leaving 8 bases not matched to a gene. Germline lookup yields CDR1 DFQATT and CDR2 SNEGSKA (reference sequence). The DNA for the CDR3 is TGCAGTGCTAGGGCTCAGACTAGCGGGAGGGCCGAGACCCAGTACTTC. Amino acids: CSARAQTSGRAETQYF.

The table lists this clonotype with a few counts. The chain carries TRBV21-1 and TRBJ2-7; the table's D call, TRBD1, has no DNA check behind it. TRBV21-1 is tagged as a pseudogene. CDR3 length equals 14 residues. The CDR3: CASSNRDRVHEQYF. The CDR3 coding sequence is TGTGCCAGCAGCAACCGGGACAGGGTCCACGAGCAGTACTTC.

This clonotype was counted a few times. At one end, the junction sequence differs from germline, possibly due to a read error. This chain links TRBV7-2 with TRBJ2-5; TRBD2 agrees at 9 bases. The CDR3 covers 15 residues. CDR1 is SGHTA, CDR2 FQGNSA, per germline. The CDR3 DNA is TGTGTCAGCAGCTTTCCGGCGGGGGGGCAAGAGACCCAGTACTTC. It codes for CVSSFPAGGQETQYF.

This chain connects TRBV20-1 to TRBJ2-7; 8 bases agree with TRBD1. This CDR3 spans 13 amino acids. CDR1 and CDR2 from the germline V gene are DFQATT and SNEGSKA (reference sequence). The junction had 3 bases not matched to a gene; V was cut back by 5 bases and J by 0 bases. The CDR3 DNA follows: TGCAGTGCTCAGGGGGCGAGCTCCTACGAGCAGTACTTC. It yields the protein CSAQGASSYEQYF.

This clonotype was recorded a few times. V usage is TRBV6-5 and J usage is TRBJ2-2; possible D gene TRBD1, 5 bases. V lost 0 bases and J lost 6, with 17 bases in between. Germline V CDR1 and CDR2: MNHEY, SVGAGI. CDR3 length: 17 residues. CDR3 nucleotide sequence: TGTGCCAGCAGTTACTCGATAGTACAGGCGATAGCCGGGGAGCTGTTTTTT. Translating it yields CASSYSIVQAIAGELFF.

This sequence joins TRBV12-5 and TRBJ2-5; 8 nucleotides line up with TRBD1. The germline V gene has CDR1 LGHNT and CDR2 FRNRAP. This CDR3 comprises 16 residues. Trimming took 7 bases from V and 4 from J; bases not matched to a gene: 14. The DNA of the CDR3 is TGTGCTAGTGTGGCATCCCAGACCGGGACAGGAGAGACCCAGTACTTC. Translation: CASVASQTGTGETQYF.

Of note for this clonotype: Germline is not matched at one junction end, which may reflect a read error. The CDR3 DNA follows: TGCAATGCTAGCCCGACTAGCGGGATCTACGAGCAGTACTTC. Its protein is CNASPTSGIYEQYF. V is TRBV20-1 and J is TRBJ2-7, with 11 bases matching TRBD2. The CDR3 contains 14 residues. Germline CDR1 is DFQATT and CDR2 is SNEGSKA (reference sequence).

This chain's CDR3 is CASSETPNPNEKLFF. The CDR3 DNA follows: TGTGCCAGCAGCGAAACCCCGAACCCTAATGAAAAACTGTTTTTT. The chain carries TRBV9 and TRBJ1-4; no clear D gene. The CDR3 spans 15 residues. Germline V gene sequence: CDR1 SGDLS, CDR2 YYNGEE. Trimming took 3 bases from V and 3 from J, leaving 12 bases between them.

As to this clonotype: This may stem from a read error, because a much larger clone lies one nucleotide away. The chain combines TRBV4-3 with TRBJ1-2, with D hard to call. The germline V gene has CDR1 LGHNA and CDR2 YSLEER. CDR3 size: 12 residues. CDR3: CAGSQDGGGYTF. The DNA of the CDR3 is TGCGCCGGCAGCCAAGATGGAGGTGGCTACACCTTC.